Listed below are T cell receptor delta chains from one sample, sequenced in a study of Vδ1+ human thymocytes. TCRdb reanalysed the multiplex PCR reads with CATT. The table shows some 55,000 delta-chain clones, with about 15% occurring only once. Sequences were obtained from Vdelta1+ gamma-delta thymocytes from the thymus. These receptors were taken from a boy less than two years old who had congenital heart surgery. The CDR3 runs from the conserved cysteine through the conserved F or W. The D gene is left open where the match is weak. Size is stated for part of the rows, as once, few or many counts, or as a class when the clone is expanded.

>TRDJ1|15|TRDV1|-|-
CALGAEPSHTDKLIF
TGTGCTCTTGGGGCCGAGCCTTCTCACACCGATAAACTCATCTTT
>TRDJ1|19|TRDV1|-|-
CALGEKNCLGTEYTDKLIF
TGTGCTCTTGGGGAAAAAAATTGTCTGGGGACCGAGTACACCGATAAACTCATCTTT
>TRDJ1|19|TRDV1|-|TRDD3
CALGEHLLGDRGYTDKLIF
TGTGCTCTTGGGGAACACCTACTGGGGGATCGGGGTTACACCGATAAACTCATCTTT
>TRDJ1|21|TRDV1|-|-
CALGGPPSYETGGSVPDKLIF
TGTGCTCTTGGGGGTCCCCCTTCCTACGAAACTGGGGGATCGGTGCCCGATAAACTCATCTTT
>TRDJ1|22|TRDV1|-|TRDD3
CALGTSSQLPYEGGGYWGKLIF
TGTGCTCTTGGGACCTCCTCCCAGCTTCCCTACGAGGGTGGGGGATACTGGGGTAAACTCATCTTT
>TRDJ1|17|TRDV1|-|-
CALGERTRDPYTDKLIF
TGTGCTCTTGGGGAAAGGACCCGGGACCCGTACACCGATAAACTCATCTTT
>TRDJ1|20|TRDV1|-|-
CALGSSYGDWGRRSADKLIF
TGTGCTCTTGGGTCTTCCTACGGGGACTGGGGGAGACGCTCCGCCGATAAACTCATCTTT
>TRDJ1|20|TRDV1|-|TRDD3
CALGEWDFPYWGIQADKLIF
TGTGCTCTTGGGGAGTGGGACTTCCCCTACTGGGGGATACAGGCCGATAAACTCATCTTT
>TRDJ1|18|TRDV1|-|-
CALGEYSLAPEYTDKLIF
TGTGCTCTTGGGGAATACTCGCTGGCTCCCGAATACACCGATAAACTCATCTTT
>TRDJ1|19|TRDV1|-|-
CALGDDTAPRRPSTDKLIF
TGTGCTCTTGGGGACGACACTGCCCCCCGGAGGCCTAGCACCGATAAACTCATCTTT
>TRDJ1|16|TRDV1|few|TRDD3
CALGELLLGDTDKLIF
TGTGCTCTTGGGGAGCTTTTACTGGGGGATACTGATAAACTCATCTTT
>TRDJ1|16|TRDV1|few|TRDD3
CALGEPLGANADKLIF
TGTGCTCTTGGGGAACCCCTGGGGGCCAACGCCGATAAACTCATCTTT
>TRDJ1|21|TRDV1|few|-
CALGEGLGDFVLGRYFGKLIF
TGTGCTCTTGGGGAAGGCTTGGGTGACTTCGTACTGGGTCGCTATTTCGGTAAACTCATCTTT